This TCR beta chain was sequenced in a study of shared clonotypes between healthy human individuals. General observations from the study: Generation probability values for non-shared clonotypes were lower than those for clonotypes shared by all four donors. Shared clonotypes: approximately 4.5% naive CD4, roughly 3.8% naive CD8, around 2.4% memory CD4, approximately 0.37% memory CD8.

Each cell subset's genomic DNA was divided evenly among several immunoSEQ plates. The assay was immunoSEQ multiplex PCR, and TCRdb's table has in-frame clones only and misses some. The table has 760,000 or so clones, 90% to 97% seen once; the top ten hold about 0.21%. The V gene's germline CDR1 is LNHDA and CDR2 SQIVND (reference sequence). Deletions cut 4 bases from V and 0 bases from J, with 15 bases between. The CDR3 totals 16 residues. Positively selected for CCR7, the CD45RO-negative cells used as naive CD8 cells excluded terminally differentiated effector memory CD45RA+ cells. None of the donors, who were healthy HIV-negative adults, had recently had acute infections or vaccinations. As to this clone: The antigen is unknown.

This TCR was recovered from a man aged 25 to 40 in good health. The chain recombines TRBV19 with TRBJ1-1; D gene uncertain. The sample taken for sequencing was naive CD8+ T cells sorted from blood. CDR3 sequence reads: CASSTQGLAMNTEAFF. CDR3 bases: TGTGCCAGTAGTACCCAAGGCCTGGCCATGAACACTGAAGCTTTCTTT.